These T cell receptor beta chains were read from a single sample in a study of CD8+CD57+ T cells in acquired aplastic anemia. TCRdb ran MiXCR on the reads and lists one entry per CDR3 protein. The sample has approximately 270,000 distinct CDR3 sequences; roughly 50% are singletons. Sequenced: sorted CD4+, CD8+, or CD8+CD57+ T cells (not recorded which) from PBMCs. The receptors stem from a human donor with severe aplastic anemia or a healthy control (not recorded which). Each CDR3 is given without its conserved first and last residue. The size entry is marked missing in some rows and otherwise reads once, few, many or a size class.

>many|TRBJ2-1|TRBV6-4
ASSGLAGVSWNEQF
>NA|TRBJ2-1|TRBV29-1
SAVQGSSYNEQF
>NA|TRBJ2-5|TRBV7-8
ASSPAGGETQY
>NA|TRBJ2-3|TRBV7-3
ASSLREGDRPLNTQY
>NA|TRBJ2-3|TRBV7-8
ASSPGLADTQY
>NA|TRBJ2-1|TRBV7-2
ASSPTGIGNEQF
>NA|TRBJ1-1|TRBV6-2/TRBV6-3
ASSSHKMNTEAF
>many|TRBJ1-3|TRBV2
ASRNSGNTIY
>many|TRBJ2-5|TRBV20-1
SATGQAQETQY
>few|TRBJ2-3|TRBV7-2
ASSLRIGADTQY
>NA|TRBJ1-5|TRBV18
ASSPPPGLPQH
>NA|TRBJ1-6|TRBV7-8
ASSLEEPGPNSPLH
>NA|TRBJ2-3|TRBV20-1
SAEPGLAGTTDTQY
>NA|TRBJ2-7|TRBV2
ASKTSGGYYEQY
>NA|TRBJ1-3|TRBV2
ASSVGTPGNTIY
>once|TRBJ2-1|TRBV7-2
ASSPRDRANYNEQF
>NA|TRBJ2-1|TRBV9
ASSGGQWESNEQF
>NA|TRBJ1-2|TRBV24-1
ATSRDTHGYT
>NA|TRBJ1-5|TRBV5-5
ASSLTGGRNQPQH
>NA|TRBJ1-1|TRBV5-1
ASRPLVGGDTEAF
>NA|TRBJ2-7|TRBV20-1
SAHGLAGAYEQY
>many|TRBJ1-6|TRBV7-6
ASSIGQGVGNSPLH
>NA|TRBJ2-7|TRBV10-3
AIRSSGLAGAAYEQY
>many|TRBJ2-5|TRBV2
ASGLGDRGPETQY
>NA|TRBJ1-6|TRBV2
ASTRESNSPLH
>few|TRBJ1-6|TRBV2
ASGLGRVNSPLH
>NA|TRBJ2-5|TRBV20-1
SATYETQY
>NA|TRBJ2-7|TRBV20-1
SAIERDPSYEQY
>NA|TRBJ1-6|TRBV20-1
SALLFPGTGEALNSPLH
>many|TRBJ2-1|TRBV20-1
SAPDRSEQF
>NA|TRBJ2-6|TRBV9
ASSVSPEARANVLT
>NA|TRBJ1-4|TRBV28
ASWRARGEKLF
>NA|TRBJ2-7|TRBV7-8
ASRLGSTYEQY
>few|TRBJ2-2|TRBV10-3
ASATGVDGGELF
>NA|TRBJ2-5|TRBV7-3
ASSKRGGTETQY
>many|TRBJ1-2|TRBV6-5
ASSSPSRSRVGDYGYT
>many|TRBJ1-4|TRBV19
ASSMSGPTNEKLF
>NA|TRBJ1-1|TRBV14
ASSTLRRGGAESTEAF
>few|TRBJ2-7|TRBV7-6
ASSLGVDQGIHEQY
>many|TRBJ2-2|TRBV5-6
ASSLDGQLDTGELF
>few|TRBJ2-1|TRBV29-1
SVAVAGGTNEQF
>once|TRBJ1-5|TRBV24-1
ATSDPTSSNQPQH
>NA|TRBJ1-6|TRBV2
ASRGRGNNSPLH
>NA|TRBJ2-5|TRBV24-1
ATSGGQSQETQY
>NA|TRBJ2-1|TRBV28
ASSLGGLAGMYNEQF
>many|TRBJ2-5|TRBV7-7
ASSATGGDGTQY
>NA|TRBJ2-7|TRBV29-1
SGKTRQGWNEQY
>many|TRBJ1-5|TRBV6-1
ASIGQGGGNQPQH
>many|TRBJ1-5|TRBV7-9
ASSLAGLGNQPQH
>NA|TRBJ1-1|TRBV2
AEHGAGGFEAF
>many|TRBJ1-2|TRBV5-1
ASSLGQGAFNYGYT
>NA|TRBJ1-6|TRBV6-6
ASNNRPDSPLH
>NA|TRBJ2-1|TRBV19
ASSILAGDYNEQF
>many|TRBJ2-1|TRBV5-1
ASSLERDYNEQF
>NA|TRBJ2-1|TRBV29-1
SVEGADRGSYNEQF
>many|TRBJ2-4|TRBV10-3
AISEDRGGADQAKNIQY
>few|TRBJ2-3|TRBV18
ASSPGDRDTQY